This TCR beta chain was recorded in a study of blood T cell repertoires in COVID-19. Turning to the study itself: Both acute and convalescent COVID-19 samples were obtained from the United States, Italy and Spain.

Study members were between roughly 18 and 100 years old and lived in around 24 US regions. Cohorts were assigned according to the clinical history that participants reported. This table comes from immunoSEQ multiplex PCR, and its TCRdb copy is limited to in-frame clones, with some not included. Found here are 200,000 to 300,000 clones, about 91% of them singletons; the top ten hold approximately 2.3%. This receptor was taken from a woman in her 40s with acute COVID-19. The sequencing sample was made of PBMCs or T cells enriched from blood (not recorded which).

In DNA form, the CDR3 reads TGCGCCAGCAGCTTTGCGCCAAGTGGGGCCGATACGCAGTATTTT. Protein product: CASSFAPSGADTQYF. The chain links TRBV5-1 to TRBJ2-3, with D perhaps TRBD1 (5 bases). The CDR3 covers 15 residues. V lost 2 bases to trimming and J lost 6 bases, with 16 bases between them. Germline CDR1 and CDR2: SGHRS and YFSETQ.